The T cell receptor beta chain under discussion was sequenced for a study of T-cell reconstitution after alpha-beta-depleted transplantation in children. Broader study findings: Elevated TCRbeta diversity at day 60 was traced, in some patients, to surviving recipient T cells and thymic progenitors.

Remarks on this clonotype: The antigen is not known.

Preparation of the TCRbeta library involved a method that used unique molecular identifiers. MiXCR, run by TCRdb on the PCR reads, gives a single entry per CDR3 protein. The top ten hold roughly 28% of the sample, which has approximately 1,000,000 distinct CDR3 sequences, about 29% seen once. V shed 6 bases and J shed 5 bases, with 16 bases lying between them. Looked up from germline, CDR1 is LNHNV and CDR2 is YYDKDF (reference sequence). CDR3 length equals 15 residues. The rearrangement links TRBV15 to TRBJ2-2; tentatively, D is TRBD1 or TRBD2 (5 bases each). The sequencing here drew on PBMCs, mostly from graft donor cells, taken 360 days after TCRalphabeta/CD19-depleted stem cell transplant. The sequence was obtained from a boy under three years old who had a stem cell transplant for SCID, so the T cells may come from the graft donor. The CDR3 DNA sequence: TGTGCCACCAGAGCCGGGACCGAAGATACCGGGGAGCTGTTTTTT. It yields the protein CATRAGTEDTGELFF.